This T cell receptor beta chain was recorded in a study of blood T cell repertoires in COVID-19. The repertoire was sequenced with immunoSEQ multiplex PCR; TCRdb's copy has only in-frame clones and lacks some. The repertoire consists of a few hundred thousand clones, with around 81% occurring once and the leading ten covering approximately 6.6%. With V trimmed by 8 bases and J by 6 bases, 13 bases remained unmatched. Per the germline V gene, CDR1 is KGHSH and CDR2 is LQKENI. This CDR3 region has 14 residues. This clone has only a few counts. The TCR originated in a woman in her sixties or seventies with acute or convalescent COVID-19. Sequenced: peripheral blood. V is TRBV18 and J is TRBJ2-7, with 7 bases aligning to TRBD1. CDR3 amino acids: CASTSRTGGSEQYF. The CDR3 DNA reads as TGTGCCAGCACCAGTCGGACAGGAGGCAGCGAGCAGTACTTC.